This T cell receptor (beta chain) appears in the sequencing data of a study of blood T cell repertoires in COVID-19. Across the whole study: Acute and convalescent COVID-19 specimens originated in the United States, Italy and Spain. The cDNA or gDNA used as material had been derived from T cells, B-cell-depleted T cells, or PBMCs.

In the authors' methods: The assay estimated nucleated cells by amplifying reference gene primers. The table came from immunoSEQ multiplex PCR; TCRdb's copy has only in-frame clones and leaves some out. The V and J calls and clone size were taken over from that table, and D and trimming were inferred from the DNA. This sample has about 100,000 clones, with around 84% found just once. Germline-derived CDR1 and CDR2 are SGHTA and FQGNSA. This CDR3 region has 12 residues. V dropped 7 bases and J dropped 10; count of bases not matched to a gene: 6. This TCR came from a man between 65 and 85 years old with active or convalescent COVID-19. This chain connects TRBV7-2 to TRBJ2-1; 8 bases align to TRBD1. Sequenced sample: peripheral blood. CDR3 amino acids: CASKGQAGEQFF. CDR3 sequence (DNA): TGTGCCAGCAAGGGACAGGCCGGGGAGCAGTTCTTC.